A single sample is the source of the 29 T cell receptor beta chains below, sequenced in a study of CD8+ T cells in alopecia areata. cDNA serving as the sequencing template came from extracted, reverse transcribed RNA. Profiled with immunoSEQ multiplex PCR; TCRdb holds only in-frame clones, not every one. The top ten clones hold 0.45% to 0.55% of a sample with fewer than 250,000 clones, more than 30% of them seen once. Treatment reported: oral pan-JAK inhibitor, 5-10 mg twice daily. The sample was CD4+ T cells sorted from blood, taken at approximately week 30, from a patient treated with tofacitinib. The receptors originated from a human donor with alopecia areata.

V usage is TRBV29-1 and J usage is TRBJ1-4; D is perhaps TRBD1 (5 bases). Germline assignment: CDR1 SQVTM and CDR2 ANQGSEA. V was pared by 5 bases and J by 6 bases, with 16 bases between. The CDR3 spans 14 residues. The CDR3 reads CSVQGVLRDEKLFF. In DNA form, the CDR3 reads TGCAGCGTTCAAGGGGTCTTACGGGATGAAAAACTGTTTTTT. Full variable domain (rest looked up from reference TRBV29-1 and TRBJ1-4): SAVISQKPSRDICQRGTSLTIQCQVDSQVTMMFWYRQQPGQSLTLIATANQGSEATYESGFVIDKFPISRPNLTFSTLTVSNMSPEDSSIYLCSVQGVLRDEKLFFGSGTQLSVL.

This clone was seen a single time. This chain connects TRBV29-1 to TRBJ2-2; D unclear. The CDR3 is 13 amino acids. Trimming shortened V by 2 bases and J by 1 base, and 5 bases separated the two germline ends. Germline V CDR1 and CDR2: SQVTM, ANQGSEA. The CDR3 region has the DNA TGCAGCGTTGAAACATTGAACACCGGGGAGCTGTTTTTT. Protein product: CSVETLNTGELFF.

This clone showed up just once. V gene TRBV25-1 combines with J gene TRBJ1-1; possible D gene TRBD1, 5 bases. This CDR3 comprises 14 residues. V was shortened by 3 bases and J by 1 base, with 9 bases between the two germline ends. Germline CDR1 is MGHDK and CDR2 is SYGVNS. The chain's CDR3 is CASSDHRGNTEAFF. The CDR3 DNA sequence: TGTGCCAGCAGTGATCATAGGGGGAACACTGAAGCTTTCTTT. Full variable domain (rest looked up from reference TRBV25-1 and TRBJ1-1): EADIYQTPRYLVIGTGKKITLECSQTMGHDKMYWYQQDPGMELHLIHYSYGVNSTEKGDLSSESTVSRIRTEHFPLTLESARPSHTSQYLCASSDHRGNTEAFFGQGTRLTVV.

The chain has TRBV5-1 and TRBJ2-5; 7 bases are a match to TRBD2. CDR3 length equals 16 residues. V shed 0 bases and J 1 base; nucleotides not matched to a gene: 6. Germline assignment: CDR1 SGHRS and CDR2 YFSETQ. The CDR3 nucleotides are TGCGCCAGCAGCTTGGATGTAGCGGGTTTCCAAGAGACCCAGTACTTC. It encodes CASSLDVAGFQETQYF.

This chain joins TRBV29-1 and TRBJ2-3, with D uncertain. The CDR3 spans 13 residues. The ends were cut back, 1 base at V and 2 bases at J, with 7 bases in the middle. The germline gives CDR1 SQVTM, CDR2 ANQGSEA. CDR3 coding DNA: TGCAGCGTTGAAGGTGGATTCACAGATACGCAGTATTTT. As protein: CSVEGGFTDTQYF.

V usage is TRBV29-1 and J usage is TRBJ2-1; D remains ambiguous. CDR3 length: 12 residues. Trimming shortened V by 6 bases and J by 7 bases, and 13 bases separated the two germline ends. CDR1 SQVTM and CDR2 ANQGSEA come from the germline V gene. The CDR3 nucleotides read TGCAGCGTCGGGCCCCCCGGTAATGAGCAGTTCTTC. Translated, it gives CSVGPPGNEQFF.

The chain is built from TRBV27 and TRBJ2-1; the D is unclear. CDR3 length: 14 amino acids. V dropped 3 bases and J dropped 9 bases, with 15 bases sitting between them. The germline V gene encodes CDR1 MNHEY and CDR2 SMNVEV (reference sequence). The CDR3: CASSFGSRWAEQFF. CDR3 bases: TGTGCCAGCAGTTTCGGCTCTAGATGGGCTGAGCAGTTCTTC.

The V call is TRBV9, the J call TRBJ1-4; 9 bases are shared with TRBD1. Germline CDR1 reads SGDLS; CDR2 reads YYNGEE. CDR3 length: 16 amino acids. The J segment lost 4 bases and the V segment lost 4 bases, leaving 8 bases of the junction unmatched. CDR3 amino acids: CASSTGTGQINEKLFF. The CDR3 DNA reads as TGTGCCAGCAGCACCGGGACAGGGCAGATTAATGAAAAACTGTTTTTT.

This clone has just a few counts. This rearrangement joins TRBV29-1 to TRBJ2-3; perhaps TRBD1 as D (5 bases). The CDR3 runs to 13 residues. Germline loops: CDR1 SQVTM, CDR2 ANQGSEA. V lost 4 bases and J 3 bases, leaving 11 bases between the germline ends. The CDR3 protein is CSVGGRVTDTQYF. The CDR3 nucleotides read TGCAGCGTTGGGGGCAGAGTAACAGATACGCAGTATTTT.

A few counts support this clone. The chain uses TRBV29-1 and TRBJ2-1, with D perhaps matching TRBD1 (7 bases). Between the trimmed V and J ends, which lost 5 bases and 1 base, there was a span of 12 bases. Germline lookup yields CDR1 SQVTM and CDR2 ANQGSEA. This CDR3 has 14 residues. The chain's CDR3 is CSVRTGGSYNEQFF. The CDR3 DNA follows: TGCAGCGTTCGGACAGGAGGGTCCTACAATGAGCAGTTCTTC.

The chain joins TRBV5-1 to TRBJ1-6; TRBD1 agrees at 8 bases. The V gene end was trimmed by 4 bases and the J gene end by 0 bases; junction bases not matched to a gene: 9. CDR1 is SGHRS, CDR2 YFSETQ, per germline. This CDR3 has 18 amino acids. This chain's CDR3 is CASSRGGQGSSYNSPLHF. The CDR3 DNA sequence: TGCGCCAGCAGCAGGGGCGGACAGGGCAGCTCCTATAATTCACCCCTCCACTTT. Full variable domain (remainder filled in from reference TRBV5-1 and TRBJ1-6): KAGVTQTPRYLIKTRGQQVTLSCSPISGHRSVSWYQQTPGQGLQFLFEYFSETQRNKGNFPGRFSGRQFSNSRSEMNVSTLELGDSALYLCASSRGGQGSSYNSPLHFGNGTRLTVT.

This clone was detected ten times or more. The chain employs TRBV6-1 and TRBJ1-5; maybe TRBD1 (5 bases). V lost 4 bases and J 5 bases, leaving 9 bases between the germline ends. CDR1 MNHNS and CDR2 SASEGT come from the germline V gene. This CDR3 region has 13 residues. Written as DNA, the CDR3 is TGTGCCAGCAGTGGGCAGGGCTATCAGCCCCAGCATTTT. Residues: CASSGQGYQPQHF.

This clone was recorded a few times. The chain has TRBV7-9 and TRBJ2-2; unclear D gene. Trimming took 7 bases from V and 7 from J, leaving 13 bases between them. Germline loops: CDR1 SEHNR, CDR2 FQNEAQ (reference sequence). The CDR3 spans 13 residues. Here the CDR3 reads CASTPSGRGELFF. Written as DNA, the CDR3 is TGTGCCAGCACTCCAAGTGGTCGCGGGGAGCTGTTTTTT.

This sequence joins TRBV6-5 and TRBJ1-4, with TRBD1 matching 9 bases. CDR3 length: 16 amino acids. Germline V gene data show CDR1 as MNHEY and CDR2 as SVGAGI. After removal of 4 bases from V and 6 bases from J, the junction contained 9 bases not matched to a gene. For the CDR3, the DNA is TGTGCCAGCAGTTCCCTACAGGGGGCTGGGTATGAAAAACTGTTTTTT. It is translated as CASSSLQGAGYEKLFF.

This clone has more than one count but fewer than ten. This chain links TRBV18 with TRBJ2-4; 7 nucleotides align to TRBD1. Germline-derived CDR1 and CDR2 are KGHSH and LQKENI. V lost 3 bases, J lost 1 base, and 9 bases stayed unmatched. The CDR3 consists of 17 residues. CDR3 nucleotides: TGTGCCAGCTCACCCAGAGGGGGCCTGGATGCCAAAAACATTCAGTACTTC. Protein product: CASSPRGGLDAKNIQYF.

This clone was seen a few times. The chain links TRBV5-1 to TRBJ1-1, with 10 positions matching TRBD1. Trimming took 4 bases from V and 6 from J; bases not matched to a gene: 12. Germline values: CDR1 SGHRS, CDR2 YFSETQ. The CDR3 consists of 16 residues. CDR3 in amino acids: CASSTKTGGARAEAFF. The CDR3 nucleotides read TGCGCCAGCAGCACTAAGACAGGGGGCGCGAGGGCTGAAGCTTTCTTT.

CDR3 sequence reads: CASGFTKQGSYEKLFF. DNA of the CDR3: TGTGCTAGTGGTTTTACGAAACAGGGGTCCTATGAAAAACTGTTTTTT. The V and J genes are TRBV12-5 and TRBJ1-4; 7 bases are a match to TRBD1. CDR1 LGHNT and CDR2 FRNRAP come from the germline V gene. V lost 3 bases and J lost 6; bases outside the gene matches: 10. The CDR3 is 16 amino acids.

The V and J genes are TRBV25-1 and TRBJ2-7, with 15 bases fitting TRBD2. After removal of 3 bases from V and 4 bases from J, the junction contained 7 bases not matched to a gene. The CDR3 covers 17 residues. Germline V lookup: CDR1 MGHDK, CDR2 SYGVNS. The CDR3 is CASSDLGLAGGIYEQYF. Written as DNA, the CDR3 is TGTGCCAGCAGTGACCTCGGACTAGCGGGAGGGATATACGAGCAGTACTTC.

CDR3 in DNA: TGTGCCAGTAGTATAGATGGATGGCCCCAGCATTTT. Encoded protein: CASSIDGWPQHF. The chain has TRBV19 and TRBJ1-5; D is uncertain. Germline values: CDR1 LNHDA, CDR2 SQIVND (reference sequence). The CDR3 length is 12 residues. The V end was cut by 0 bases, the J end by 9 bases, with 6 bases between.

The gene calls are TRBV4-2 and TRBJ2-7; 12 bases align to TRBD2. Germline V gene sequence: CDR1 LGHNA, CDR2 YNFKEQ. Trimming cost V 1 base and J 4 bases; bases outside gene matches: 8. This CDR3 has 17 amino acids. In DNA, the CDR3 is TGTGCCAGCAGCCAAGGTACGACTAGCGGGGGTCCTTACGAGCAGTACTTC. Its translation is CASSQGTTSGGPYEQYF.

The chain employs TRBV6-5 and TRBJ1-1; 8 nucleotides agree with TRBD1. J was trimmed by 3 bases and V by 6 bases; bases with no gene match: 3. CDR1 MNHEY and CDR2 SVGAGI come from the germline V gene. This CDR3 is 13 amino acids long. CDR3 region: CASRKQGDTEAFF. DNA for the CDR3: TGTGCCAGCAGGAAACAGGGGGACACTGAAGCTTTCTTT.

This clone was observed a handful of times. The DNA of the CDR3 is TGTGCCAGCAGTTACTACAGTCCTAATGAAAAACTGTTTTTT. Encoded protein: CASSYYSPNEKLFF. The chain uses TRBV6-5 and TRBJ1-4; no reliable D call. The CDR3 sequence is 14 residues long. The ends were cut back, 1 base at V and 3 bases at J, with 6 bases in the middle. Germline-derived CDR1 and CDR2 are MNHEY and SVGAGI.

A few counts support this clone. The chain links TRBV5-6 to TRBJ1-1, with unresolved D. The germline gives CDR1 SGHDT, CDR2 YYEEEE. The V gene lost 0 bases and the J gene lost 10 bases, with 10 bases spanning the gap. The CDR3 sequence is 12 residues long. The CDR3 region has the DNA TGTGCCAGCAGCTTGGCCGCGGCGGGAGCTTTCTTT. Translated, it gives CASSLAAAGAFF.

The chain carries TRBV30 and TRBJ2-1; D may be TRBD2 (5 bases). Trimming pared 3 bases from V and 0 bases from J, leaving 15 bases between. The CDR3 sequence is 16 residues long. Germline CDR1 is GTSNPN and CDR2 is SVGIG (reference sequence). In nucleotides, the CDR3 is TGTGCCTGGAGGCCCTGGGAGCTCCACTCCTACAATGAGCAGTTCTTC. This encodes CAWRPWELHSYNEQFF.

The chain joins TRBV7-9 to TRBJ2-7; unclear D gene. Germline V gene lookup returns CDR1 SEHNR and CDR2 FQNEAQ (reference sequence). V was cut by 5 bases and J by 6 bases, with 17 bases left in between. The CDR3 extends over 14 amino acids. The CDR3 DNA follows: TGTGCCAGCAGCGTGTACGGCCGAATTTTCGAGCAGTACTTC. The encoded protein is CASSVYGRIFEQYF.

This clone turned up a few times. This chain uses TRBV7-3 with TRBJ2-7; 7 bases are shared with TRBD1. Trimming at V came to 4 bases and at J to 0 bases, leaving 3 bases not matched to a gene. Germline assignment: CDR1 SGHTA and CDR2 FQGTGA. The CDR3 consists of 14 residues. CDR3 in amino acids: CASSWTGSSYEQYF. CDR3 sequence (DNA): TGTGCCAGCAGCTGGACAGGTAGCTCCTACGAGCAGTACTTC. The whole variable domain, filled in from reference TRBV7-3 and TRBJ2-7, reads GAGVSQTPSNKVTEKGKYVELRCDPISGHTALYWYRQSLGQGPEFLIYFQGTGAADDSGLPNDRFFAVRPEGSVSTLKIQRTERGDSAVYLCASSWTGSSYEQYFGPGTRLTVT.

The rearrangement links TRBV5-8 to TRBJ2-4; the D call may be TRBD1 or TRBD2 (5 bases each). The V gene lost 4 bases and the J gene lost 6 bases, with 14 bases spanning the gap. Germline lookup yields CDR1 SGHTS and CDR2 YDEGEE. This CDR3 region has 14 residues. In nucleotides, the CDR3 is TGTGCCAGCAGCCTCCAGGGTCGGGGAAACATTCAGTACTTC. Amino acids: CASSLQGRGNIQYF.

This clone qualifies as medium-sized. The V and J genes are TRBV4-1 and TRBJ2-3; 7 positions agree with TRBD1. This CDR3 is 17 amino acids long. With 0 bases clipped from V and 8 bases from J, the junction kept 14 bases outside the gene matches. Per the germline V gene, CDR1 is MGHRA and CDR2 is YSYEKL. The CDR3 region has the DNA TGCGCCAGCAGCCAAGAAAGGACCAAGGGGGCGCATGGTACGCAGTATTTT. This codes for CASSQERTKGAHGTQYF.

The chain combines TRBV6-5 with TRBJ2-1, with unresolved D. Trimming stripped 5 bases from V and 6 bases from J, with 17 bases between. Germline V gives CDR1 MNHEY, CDR2 SVGAGI. CDR3 length equals 15 residues. This CDR3 reads CASSASRGQLNEQFF. DNA for the CDR3: TGTGCCAGCAGTGCCTCCCGTGGGCAGCTCAATGAGCAGTTCTTC.